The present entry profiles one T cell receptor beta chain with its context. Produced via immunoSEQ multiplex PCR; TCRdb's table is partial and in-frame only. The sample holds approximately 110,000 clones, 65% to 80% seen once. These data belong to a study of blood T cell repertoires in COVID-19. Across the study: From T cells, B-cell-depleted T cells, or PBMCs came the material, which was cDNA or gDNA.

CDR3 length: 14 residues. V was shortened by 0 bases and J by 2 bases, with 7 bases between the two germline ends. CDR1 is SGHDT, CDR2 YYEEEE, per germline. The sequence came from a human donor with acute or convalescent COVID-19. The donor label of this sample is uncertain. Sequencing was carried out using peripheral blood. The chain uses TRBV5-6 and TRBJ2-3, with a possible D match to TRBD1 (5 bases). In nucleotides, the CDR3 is TGTGCCAGCAGCTTGGCAGGGTCCACAGATACGCAGTATTTT. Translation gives CASSLAGSTDTQYF.